The 15 T cell receptor beta chains listed next were all sequenced from one sample in a study of T cell changes during pregnancy in multiple sclerosis. The method was immunoSEQ multiplex PCR; TCRdb's version includes in-frame clones alone and lacks a portion of them. This sample has more than 45,000 clones; 93% occur once, and the top ten carry 3% to 4.5%. The sequenced sample was CD8+ T cells from peripheral blood mononuclear cells, obtained in the second trimester of pregnancy. These receptors were taken from a female donor with multiple sclerosis, enrolled in a pregnancy study.

This clone appeared once. The chain is built from TRBV4-1 and TRBJ1-5; perhaps TRBD1 as D (5 bases). V was cut by 0 bases and J by 4 bases, with 10 bases left in between. This CDR3 region has 15 residues. Germline assignment: CDR1 MGHRA and CDR2 YSYEKL. The CDR3 here is CASSQDGHPNQPQHF. The CDR3 DNA is TGCGCCAGCAGCCAAGATGGACACCCGAATCAGCCCCAGCATTTT.

V is TRBV6-5 and J is TRBJ2-1, with D uncertain. Germline CDR1 MNHEY, CDR2 SVGAGI. V lost 7 bases to trimming and J lost 7 bases, with 11 bases between them. There are 12 residues in the CDR3. In DNA, the CDR3 is TGTGCCAGCAAGACTCCTGTTAATGAGCAGTTCTTC. It specifies CASKTPVNEQFF.

This clone was seen only once. The chain has TRBV7-9 and TRBJ2-7; TRBD2 is a possible D gene (8 bases). There are 15 residues in the CDR3. V was pared by 5 bases and J by 4 bases, with 18 bases between. CDR1 and CDR2 from the germline V gene are SEHNR and FQNEAQ (reference sequence). CDR3 loop: CASSPREGARYEQYF. CDR3 nucleotide sequence: TGTGCCAGCAGCCCCCGGGAGGGGGCTCGATACGAGCAGTACTTC.

The chain carries TRBV7-9 and TRBJ2-2; D is uncertain. The CDR3 is 14 amino acids. CDR1 SEHNR and CDR2 FQNEAQ come from the germline V gene (reference sequence). V lost 4 bases, J lost 4 bases, and 10 bases lay in between. The CDR3 here is CASSSPGFTGELFF. For the CDR3, the DNA is TGTGCCAGCAGCTCCCCAGGTTTCACCGGGGAGCTGTTTTTT.

The J gene is TRBJ2-7, the V gene TRBV30; 7 bases agree with TRBD1. This CDR3 is built from 11 residues. Germline-derived CDR1 and CDR2 are GTSNPN and SVGIG (reference sequence). V was pared by 4 bases and J by 3 bases, with 0 bases of the junction left unmatched. CDR3 amino acids: CAWTGGYEQYF. The CDR3 region has the DNA TGTGCCTGGACAGGGGGCTACGAGCAGTACTTC.

The chain has TRBV7-6 and TRBJ1-1; D is unresolved. Germline V CDR1 and CDR2: SGHVS, FNYEAQ. With 5 bases removed from V and 1 base from J, the gap between germline ends came to 8 bases. The CDR3 loop spans 13 amino acids. CDR3 DNA: TGTGCCAGCAGCCCCCGGGGGAACACTGAAGCTTTCTTT. It codes for CASSPRGNTEAFF.

This CDR3 is CASTYAGDNEQFF. CDR3 nucleotides: TGTGCCAGCACTTACGCGGGGGACAATGAGCAGTTCTTC. The rearrangement links TRBV27 to TRBJ2-1; 7 bases align to TRBD2. Germline V lookup: CDR1 MNHEY, CDR2 SMNVEV (reference sequence). This CDR3 has 13 residues. After removal of 7 bases from V and 5 bases from J, the junction contained 5 bases not matched to a gene.

The chain links TRBV9 to TRBJ2-1; 9 bases line up with TRBD2. Germline values: CDR1 SGDLS, CDR2 YYNGEE. The CDR3 extends over 16 amino acids. V shed 3 bases and J 0 bases; nucleotides not matched to a gene: 4. CDR3: CASSAPTSGSYNEQFF. The CDR3 bases are TGTGCCAGCAGCGCGCCGACTAGCGGCTCCTACAATGAGCAGTTCTTC.

This chain joins TRBV6-1 and TRBJ2-7; TRBD1 agrees at 7 bases. V lost 3 bases to trimming and J lost 4 bases; unmatched junction nucleotides: 6. The germline V gene encodes CDR1 MNHNS and CDR2 SASEGT. This CDR3 is built from 14 residues. Here the CDR3 reads CASSDGRGLYEQYF. CDR3 bases: TGTGCCAGCAGTGACGGCAGGGGGTTATACGAGCAGTACTTC.

This chain connects TRBV4-1 to TRBJ2-7; 10 bases align to TRBD1. The CDR3 has 15 amino acids. Germline CDR1 reads MGHRA; CDR2 reads YSYEKL. Germline trimming cut 0 bases from V and 6 bases from J; bases unmatched to any gene: 5. The CDR3 nucleotides read TGCGCCAGCAGCCAAGATGGGGGACAGGGGAGCGAGCAGTACTTC. This gives the protein CASSQDGGQGSEQYF.

The chain carries TRBV4-1 and TRBJ2-3, with D tentatively TRBD1 (6 bases). This CDR3 has 15 residues. Per the germline V gene, CDR1 is MGHRA and CDR2 is YSYEKL. V lost 4 bases, J lost 4 bases, and 15 bases lay in between. The CDR3 DNA reads TGCGCCAGCAGCCCAGGGGCGCTAGGTCCAGATACGCAGTATTTT. This gives the protein CASSPGALGPDTQYF.

The chain is built from TRBV27 and TRBJ2-1; 13 bases fit TRBD2. The germline V gene has CDR1 MNHEY and CDR2 SMNVEV (reference sequence). This CDR3 region has 18 residues. Germline trimming cut 7 bases from V and 0 bases from J; bases unmatched to any gene: 9. CDR3: CASKRGTSGAGSYNEQFF. CDR3 nucleotide sequence: TGTGCCAGCAAACGGGGGACTAGCGGGGCCGGCTCCTACAATGAGCAGTTCTTC.

The gene calls are TRBV13 and TRBJ1-2, with a weak D call TRBD1 (6 bases). The CDR3 contains 15 residues. V lost 6 bases and J 4 bases, leaving 18 bases between the germline ends. Germline V gene sequence: CDR1 PRHDT, CDR2 FYEKMQ (reference sequence). CDR3 region: CASRPGGRPPYGYTF. The CDR3 DNA sequence: TGTGCCAGCAGGCCTGGGGGCCGACCCCCCTATGGCTACACCTTC.

The V and J genes are TRBV27 and TRBJ2-7; TRBD1 might be the D (6 bases). Germline values: CDR1 MNHEY, CDR2 SMNVEV (reference sequence). Trimming cost V 3 bases and J 2 bases, with 23 bases left between them. This CDR3 has 18 residues. In DNA, the CDR3 is TGTGCCAGCAGTTTGGGGAATATATTTGGGCCAGGGGCCTACGAGCAGTACTTC. The encoded protein is CASSLGNIFGPGAYEQYF.

The CDR3 loop is CASRRGGSSYNEQFF. CDR3 nucleotide sequence: TGTGCCAGCAGGCGCGGGGGAAGCTCCTACAATGAGCAGTTCTTC. The chain carries TRBV2 and TRBJ2-1, with TRBD2 identical over 7 bases. Germline CDR1 reads SNHLY; CDR2 reads FYNNEI. J was trimmed by 0 bases and V by 6 bases; bases with no gene match: 5. The CDR3 spans 15 residues.